This T cell receptor (beta chain) emerged from a study of blood T cell repertoires in COVID-19. Study as a whole: Sources were T cells, B-cell-depleted T cells, or PBMCs; the material itself was cDNA or gDNA.

CDR1 and CDR2 (germline): SGHRS, YFSETQ. This CDR3 contains 18 residues. The germline V and J ends were trimmed by 4 bases and 7 bases, with 26 bases remaining between them. In the authors' methods: For nucleated cells, counts were estimated from reference gene primer amplification. Assay: immunoSEQ multiplex PCR; the TCRdb copy retains only in-frame clones and omits some. V, J and clone size reflect that table, while D and trimming were determined from the DNA. The sample includes 300,000 to 450,000 clones, around 84% of them seen just once. The chain combines TRBV5-1 with TRBJ1-4, with TRBD1 as a possible D gene (5 bases). This clonotype originated in a woman under 30 with acute or convalescent COVID-19. The sample consisted of peripheral blood. The CDR3 here is CASSGGVGSEFFSEKLFF. CDR3 nucleotide sequence: TGCGCCAGCAGCGGGGGGGTAGGAAGTGAGTTCTTCAGTGAAAAACTGTTTTTT.